Shown below are 18 T cell receptor beta chains from a single sample sequenced in a study of blood T cell repertoires in COVID-19. Sequencing was performed with immunoSEQ multiplex PCR; in TCRdb, only in-frame clones are kept and a portion is missing. The sample includes 95,000 to 150,000 clones, 70% to 85% of them seen just once. Material: peripheral blood. Every receptor here comes from a human donor with acute or convalescent COVID-19. The donor label of this sample is uncertain.

The rearrangement joins TRBV28 to TRBJ1-2; D possibly corresponds to TRBD1 (5 bases). The V and J ends lost 6 bases and 7 bases respectively, with 18 bases between them. Germline V gives CDR1 MDHEN, CDR2 SYDVKM. There are 14 residues in the CDR3. CDR3 protein: CASSSRHDSGGYTF. The CDR3 coding sequence is TGTGCCAGCAGCTCCCGACATGACAGTGGTGGCTACACCTTC.

CDR3 region: CASSPLNPPNNSPLHF. CDR3 coding DNA: TGTGCCAGCAGCCCTCTAAACCCTCCGAATAATTCACCCCTCCACTTT. This rearrangement joins TRBV7-6 to TRBJ1-6, with D uncertain. Germline V gives CDR1 SGHVS, CDR2 FNYEAQ. Trimming shortened V by 5 bases and J by 5 bases, and 16 bases separated the two germline ends. This CDR3 has 16 residues.

V and J are TRBV29-1 and TRBJ2-5; no firm D call. Germline CDR1 reads SQVTM; CDR2 reads ANQGSEA. CDR3 length: 16 residues. The V end was cut by 4 bases, the J end by 0 bases, with 18 bases between. The chain's CDR3 is CSVVYSPSLYQETQYF. As DNA, the CDR3 is TGCAGCGTTGTGTATTCCCCCTCACTTTACCAAGAGACCCAGTACTTC.

J is TRBJ1-2 and V is TRBV2, with 9 nucleotides matching TRBD1. This CDR3 has 15 amino acids. Germline-derived CDR1 and CDR2 are SNHLY and FYNNEI. The J segment lost 3 bases and the V segment lost 4 bases, leaving 6 bases of the junction unmatched. The CDR3 DNA reads as TGTGCCAGCAGTGGGACAGGGGTTGGGTACTATGGCTACACCTTC. As protein: CASSGTGVGYYGYTF. The complete variable domain, with remaining parts taken from reference TRBV2 and TRBJ1-2, reads EPEVTQTPSHQVTQMGQEVILRCVPISNHLYFYWYRQILGQKVEFLVSFYNNEISEKSEIFDDQFSVERPDGSNFTLKIRSTKLEDSAMYFCASSGTGVGYYGYTFGSGTRLTVV.

The chain uses TRBV29-1 and TRBJ2-7, with D perhaps matching TRBD1 (5 bases). The germline V and J ends were trimmed by 0 bases and 1 base, with 13 bases remaining between them. The germline V gene encodes CDR1 SQVTM and CDR2 ANQGSEA. The CDR3 has 15 amino acids. CDR3 bases: TGCAGCGTTGAAGATCGTAGGGGCGTATCCTACGAGCAGTACTTC. Protein: CSVEDRRGVSYEQYF.

The chain is built from TRBV27 and TRBJ2-7; weak D call: TRBD1 (7 bases). Germline assignment: CDR1 MNHEY and CDR2 SMNVEV (reference sequence). V was clipped by 3 bases and J by 4 bases, with 10 bases between them. The CDR3 consists of 13 residues. The CDR3 DNA reads TGTGCCAGCAGTTTGGCAGGGGGGTACGAGCAGTACTTC. This gives the protein CASSLAGGYEQYF.

The gene calls are TRBV24-1 and TRBJ2-2; weak D call: TRBD2 (6 bases). Germline V gene data show CDR1 as KGHDR and CDR2 as SFDVKD. The CDR3 covers 17 residues. V was pared by 0 bases and J by 1 base, with 11 bases between. CDR3 coding DNA: TGTGCCACCAGTGATTTGCACGGGACTCAGAACACCGGGGAGCTGTTTTTT. This codes for CATSDLHGTQNTGELFF.

The chain links TRBV6-5 to TRBJ2-1, with D perhaps matching TRBD2 (7 bases). The CDR3 spans 16 residues. V lost 2 bases and J 4 bases, leaving 15 bases between the germline ends. Germline V gene data show CDR1 as MNHEY and CDR2 as SVGAGI. The CDR3 spells CASSYGGGGQYNEQFF. The CDR3 nucleotides read TGTGCCAGCAGTTACGGGGGCGGGGGCCAATACAATGAGCAGTTCTTC.

This clone was observed a few times. The chain employs TRBV9 and TRBJ1-6; 9 bases are a match to TRBD1. The CDR3 is made up of 14 amino acids. Germline V lookup: CDR1 SGDLS, CDR2 YYNGEE. V gave up 7 bases and J gave up 6 bases; unmatched junction bases: 5. The chain's CDR3 is CASGTGSGNSPLHF. DNA of the CDR3: TGTGCCAGCGGGACAGGGAGTGGTAATTCACCCCTCCACTTT.

V usage is TRBV2 and J usage is TRBJ1-3, with 7 bases aligning to TRBD1. CDR3 size: 15 residues. The V gene end was trimmed by 6 bases and the J gene end by 0 bases; junction bases not matched to a gene: 5. Germline CDR1 SNHLY, CDR2 FYNNEI. Written as DNA, the CDR3 is TGTGCCAGCAGGGACCGACAGGGCTCTGGAAACACCATATATTTT. Amino acids: CASRDRQGSGNTIYF.

The chain employs TRBV9 and TRBJ2-1; 10 bases agree with TRBD2. Per the germline V gene, CDR1 is SGDLS and CDR2 is YYNGEE. The trim removed 3 bases at V and 4 bases at J, leaving 4 bases unmatched. This CDR3 comprises 15 residues. The chain's CDR3 is CASSEVAGGYNEQFF. The CDR3 DNA is TGTGCCAGCAGCGAGGTAGCGGGGGGTTACAATGAGCAGTTCTTC.

V and J are TRBV19 and TRBJ1-1; TRBD1 aligns across 7 bases. Losses at the gene ends were 5 bases for V and 4 bases for J; bases not matched to a gene: 16. There are 17 residues in the CDR3. Germline V CDR1 and CDR2: LNHDA, SQIVND (reference sequence). CDR3 bases: TGTGCCAGTAGTTCGCGGGACAGAACCCCCTATGGCACTGAAGCTTTCTTT. Its protein is CASSSRDRTPYGTEAFF.

The chain is built from TRBV13 and TRBJ1-1, with 7 bases fitting TRBD1. The CDR3 consists of 14 residues. Germline V gene data show CDR1 as PRHDT and CDR2 as FYEKMQ (reference sequence). The V segment lost 5 bases and the J segment 4 bases; nucleotides outside the gene matches: 7. DNA for the CDR3: TGTGCCAGCAGCCTACCGGCAGGGGGCACTGAAGCTTTCTTT. Encoded protein: CASSLPAGGTEAFF.

This clone was found once. The rearrangement uses TRBV12-3 or TRBV12-4 and TRBJ2-1, with no clear D. The CDR3 runs 13 residues. The V end lost 5 bases, the J end lost 10 bases, and 15 bases lay between the germline ends. CDR3 amino acids: CASSPNRLGEQFF. For the CDR3, the DNA is TGTGCCAGCAGTCCCAACCGCCTCGGGGAGCAGTTCTTC.

The chain carries TRBV11-2 and TRBJ1-2; D might be TRBD1 (5 bases). The CDR3 extends over 15 amino acids. The ends were cut back, 4 bases at V and 3 bases at J, with 15 bases in the middle. Germline loops: CDR1 SGHAT, CDR2 FQNNGV. The CDR3 region is CASSSRDSPDYGYTF. In nucleotides, the CDR3 is TGTGCCAGCAGCTCCAGAGACAGCCCCGACTATGGCTACACCTTC. Full variable domain (rest looked up from reference TRBV11-2 and TRBJ1-2): EAGVAQSPRYKIIEKRQSVAFWCNPISGHATLYWYQQILGQGPKLLIQFQNNGVVDDSQLPKDRFSAERLKGVDSTLKIQPAKLEDSAVYLCASSSRDSPDYGYTFGSGTRLTVV.

V is TRBV6-1 and J is TRBJ2-7; tentatively, D is TRBD1 (6 bases). Germline V gives CDR1 MNHNS, CDR2 SASEGT. V was trimmed by 1 base and J by 3 bases, leaving 10 bases between them. This CDR3 has 14 amino acids. This CDR3 is CASSEVPGVYEQYF. The CDR3 nucleotides are TGTGCCAGCAGTGAAGTCCCAGGGGTCTACGAGCAGTACTTC.

CDR3 bases: TGTGCCAGCAGTAGTGTCGGGACAACTAAAGAGACCCAGTACTTC. It translates to CASSSVGTTKETQYF. V gene TRBV2 combines with J gene TRBJ2-5; tentatively, D is TRBD1 (6 bases). CDR1 and CDR2 from the germline V gene are SNHLY and FYNNEI. V lost 5 bases and J 3 bases, leaving 16 bases between the germline ends. This CDR3 region has 15 residues.

The chain is built from TRBV24-1 and TRBJ2-2; 8 nucleotides match TRBD1. This CDR3 is 16 amino acids long. The V and J ends lost 0 bases and 4 bases, in that order; junction bases with no gene match: 3. Germline CDR1 and CDR2: KGHDR and SFDVKD. Here the CDR3 DNA reads TGTGCCACCAGTGATTTGGGCAGGGGGCTCACCGGGGAGCTGTTTTTT. Its translation: CATSDLGRGLTGELFF.